The rows below give T cell receptor beta chains drawn from one sample of a study of blood T cell repertoires in COVID-19. TCRdb's copy holds only in-frame clones and misses some; the assay was immunoSEQ multiplex PCR. This table holds more than 250,000 clones, roughly four fifths found once. The sequenced sample consisted of PBMCs or T cells enriched from blood (not recorded which). The receptors stem from a middle-aged man who had been exposed to COVID-19. Both conserved end residues are part of each CDR3. A D gene is named only where the DNA matches it firmly. Size is stated for part of the rows, as once, few or many counts, or as a class when the clone is expanded.

clone size,J gene,D gene,V gene,CDR3 protein,CDR3 DNA
.,TRBJ2-2,.,TRBV9,CASSVSGGANTGELFF,TGTGCCAGCAGCGTAAGTGGCGGGGCTAACACCGGGGAGCTGTTTTTT
.,TRBJ1-1,.,TRBV12-5,CASGLVVTGAFF,TGTGCTAGTGGTTTGGTAGTGACGGGAGCTTTCTTT
.,TRBJ2-1,.,TRBV18,CASSPNRQENNEQFF,TGTGCCAGCTCACCAAACCGACAGGAGAACAATGAGCAGTTCTTC
.,TRBJ2-1,.,TRBV6-2/TRBV6-3,CASSRGPRLRGNEQFF,TGTGCCAGCAGCCGGGGTCCTCGACTGCGGGGCAATGAGCAGTTCTTC
.,TRBJ1-5,.,TRBV19,CASSIHQGGGNQPQHF,TGTGCCAGTAGTATCCACCAGGGTGGGGGCAATCAGCCCCAGCATTTT
.,TRBJ2-2,.,TRBV7-9,CASTRGGSSGTGTGELFF,TGTGCCAGCACCCGTGGGGGGAGTAGCGGCACTGGCACCGGGGAGCTGTTTTTT
.,TRBJ1-1,TRBD1,TRBV7-6,CASSLKTGVYGEAFF,TGTGCCAGCAGCTTGAAGACAGGGGTATACGGTGAAGCTTTCTTT
.,TRBJ2-2,.,TRBV10-1,CASSTTRYETGELFF,TGCGCCAGCTCCACTACGAGATACGAAACCGGGGAGCTGTTTTTT
.,TRBJ2-1,.,TRBV19,CASRWGATYNEQFF,TGTGCCAGTAGATGGGGCGCGACCTACAATGAGCAGTTCTTC
.,TRBJ2-2,TRBD2,TRBV24-1,CATAAGVGNTGELFF,TGTGCTACCGCAGCGGGAGTAGGGAACACCGGGGAGCTGTTTTTT
.,TRBJ2-3,.,TRBV24-1,CATSVLSGDTQYF,TGTGCCACCAGTGTTTTAAGCGGAGATACGCAGTATTTT
.,TRBJ1-5,.,TRBV12-3/TRBV12-4,CASSLGGYQPQHF,TGTGCCAGCAGCCTAGGGGGATATCAGCCCCAGCATTTT
.,TRBJ1-4,TRBD1,TRBV5-1,CASSGTGAINEKLFF,TGCGCCAGCAGCGGTACAGGGGCGATTAATGAAAAACTGTTTTTT
.,TRBJ2-7,TRBD2,TRBV5-6,CASSGTSGRAQQYF,TGTGCCAGCAGCGGGACTAGCGGGAGGGCCCAGCAGTACTTC
once,TRBJ1-2,.,TRBV7-3,CASSLAGYGYTF,TGTGCCAGCAGCTTAGCGGGTTATGGCTACACCTTC
.,TRBJ1-3,.,TRBV5-8,CASSRQRSVRNTIYF,TGTGCCAGCAGCCGACAGAGATCCGTTCGAAACACCATATATTTT
.,TRBJ1-6,.,TRBV18,CASSQGLDSPLHF,TGTGCCAGCTCCCAGGGGTTGGATTCACCCCTCCACTTT
.,TRBJ2-2,TRBD1,TRBV11-3,CASSRSSGTGNTGELFF,TGTGCCAGCAGCCGATCATCCGGGACAGGGAACACCGGGGAGCTGTTTTTT
.,TRBJ2-1,.,TRBV5-1,CASSLAVRESDEQFF,TGCGCCAGCAGCTTGGCTGTGCGTGAGTCCGATGAGCAGTTCTTC
.,TRBJ1-6,.,TRBV6-5,CASSYGQPWFGSPLHF,TGTGCCAGCAGTTACGGGCAGCCCTGGTTTGGTTCACCCCTCCACTTT
.,TRBJ1-5,TRBD1,TRBV30,CAWRESAGGYQPQHF,TGTGCCTGGAGGGAGAGCGCAGGGGGCTATCAGCCCCAGCATTTT
.,TRBJ2-1,.,TRBV11-3,CASSFAKRMIQGDEQFF,TGTGCCAGCAGCTTCGCAAAAAGGATGATCCAGGGCGATGAGCAGTTCTTC
.,TRBJ2-7,TRBD1,TRBV5-1,CASSGGQGGLEQYF,TGCGCCAGCAGCGGCGGACAGGGGGGGTTGGAGCAGTACTTC
once,TRBJ2-3,TRBD2,TRBV7-8,CASSLEAGSDTQYF,TGTGCCAGCAGCTTGGAAGCGGGAAGTGATACGCAGTATTTT
.,TRBJ2-7,TRBD2,TRBV9,CASSVGSGRAVEQYF,TGTGCCAGCAGCGTAGGGAGCGGGAGGGCGGTCGAGCAGTACTTC
.,TRBJ2-5,TRBD2,TRBV25-1,CASIPGTSGRGETQYF,TGTGCCAGCATACCCGGGACTAGCGGGAGGGGAGAGACCCAGTACTTC
.,TRBJ2-7,.,TRBV12-3/TRBV12-4,CASSRTASYEQYF,TGTGCCAGCAGCCGGACAGCTTCCTACGAGCAGTACTTC
.,TRBJ1-2,.,TRBV3-1/TRBV3-2,CASSHFTATNYGYTF,TGTGCCAGCAGCCACTTTACAGCTACTAACTATGGCTACACCTTC
.,TRBJ2-2,TRBD1,TRBV3-1/TRBV3-2,CASTHRGWGELFF,TGTGCCAGCACCCACAGGGGGTGGGGGGAGCTGTTTTTT
.,TRBJ2-2,.,TRBV18,CASSTGSFTGELFF,TGTGCCAGCTCAACCGGGTCATTCACCGGGGAGCTGTTTTTT
.,TRBJ2-6,.,TRBV21-1,CASSTLQGKRSGANVLTF,TGTGCCAGCAGCACCCTACAGGGAAAACGCTCTGGGGCCAACGTCCTGACTTTC
.,TRBJ2-3,.,TRBV3-1/TRBV3-2,CASSQTRGMVSTDTQYF,TGTGCCAGCAGCCAAACAAGGGGGATGGTGAGCACAGATACGCAGTATTTT
.,TRBJ2-1,TRBD1,TRBV7-3,CASSLIGGSTFNEQFF,TGTGCCAGCAGCTTAATAGGGGGCTCGACGTTCAATGAGCAGTTCTTC
.,TRBJ2-7,.,TRBV4-1,CASSQAMGSAYEQYF,TGCGCCAGCAGCCAGGCTATGGGGAGCGCCTACGAGCAGTACTTC
.,TRBJ1-1,.,TRBV10-1,CASSENRDAAFF,TGCGCCAGCAGTGAGAACCGGGATGCGGCTTTCTTT